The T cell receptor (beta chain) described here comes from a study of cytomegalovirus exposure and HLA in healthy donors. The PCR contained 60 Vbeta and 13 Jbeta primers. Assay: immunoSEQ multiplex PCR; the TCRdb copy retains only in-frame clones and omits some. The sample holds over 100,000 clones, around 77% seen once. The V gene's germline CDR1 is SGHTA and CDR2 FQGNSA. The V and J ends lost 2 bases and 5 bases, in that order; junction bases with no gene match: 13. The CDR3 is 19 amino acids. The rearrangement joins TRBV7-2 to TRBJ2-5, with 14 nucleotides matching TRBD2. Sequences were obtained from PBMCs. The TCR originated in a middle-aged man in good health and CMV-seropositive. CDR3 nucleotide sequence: TGTGCCAGCAGCTTATTGCCGAAGGGACTAGCGGGGGAAACGGAGACCCAGTACTTC. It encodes CASSLLPKGLAGETETQYF.